Below are 32 T cell receptor beta chains sequenced from a single sample in a study of shared clonotypes between healthy human individuals. The repertoire was sequenced with immunoSEQ multiplex PCR; TCRdb's copy has only in-frame clones and lacks some. The sample carries under 200,000 clones, roughly 93% recorded once. The sequencing sample was made of naive CD4+ T cells sorted from blood. As to subset: CD45RA+ positively selected. Source of these receptors: a young woman in good health.

The chain links TRBV10-2 to TRBJ2-5, with 7 bases matching TRBD1. The germline gives CDR1 WSHSY, CDR2 SAAADI. The CDR3 loop spans 13 amino acids. V lost 3 bases to trimming and J lost 11 bases; unmatched junction nucleotides: 9. CDR3 coding DNA: TGCGCCAGCAGTGAAGGGGGCCGGTGGGAGCAGTACTTC. Its protein is CASSEGGRWEQYF.

The chain joins TRBV5-1 to TRBJ2-4, with D tentatively TRBD2 (6 bases). Germline V lookup: CDR1 SGHRS, CDR2 YFSETQ. This CDR3 region has 18 residues. V dropped 7 bases and J dropped 0 bases, with 23 bases sitting between them. CDR3 sequence reads: CASSFGGGAKLAKNIQYF. CDR3 DNA sequence: TGCGCCAGCTCCTTCGGGGGAGGCGCTAAACTAGCCAAAAACATTCAGTACTTC.

The V call is TRBV19, the J call TRBJ1-4, with 10 bases lining up with TRBD1. CDR3 length equals 14 residues. V lost 3 bases to trimming and J lost 7 bases; unmatched junction nucleotides: 2. Germline V gene sequence: CDR1 LNHDA, CDR2 SQIVND (reference sequence). For the CDR3, the DNA is TGTGCCAGTAGTATGGGGACAGGGGTTGAAAAACTGTTTTTT. Its translation is CASSMGTGVEKLFF.

The genes are TRBV28 and TRBJ1-2; 7 nucleotides line up with TRBD1. Germline V gene sequence: CDR1 MDHEN, CDR2 SYDVKM. The CDR3 is made up of 14 amino acids. The ends lost 6 bases at V and 5 bases at J; junction bases unmatched: 9. CDR3 coding DNA: TGTGCCAGCAGCCTGGGACAGACAAGATATGGCTACACCTTC. Translating it yields CASSLGQTRYGYTF.

The chain employs TRBV30 and TRBJ1-1, with a tentative D call TRBD1 (6 bases). The CDR3 covers 13 residues. Germline values: CDR1 GTSNPN, CDR2 SVGIG (reference sequence). Trimming pared 0 bases from V and 11 bases from J, leaving 16 bases between. DNA for the CDR3: TGTGCCTGGAGTGTCTCGGGGGGCCCTCGGGCTTTCTTT. Translation: CAWSVSGGPRAFF.

The J gene is TRBJ1-5, the V gene TRBV5-6; D is unclear. Per germline, CDR1 SGHDT and CDR2 YYEEEE. The length of the CDR3 is 12 residues. Trimming left V 1 base short and J 5 bases short, with 4 bases between. The CDR3 reads CASSLIDQPQHF. The CDR3 DNA is TGTGCCAGCAGCTTGATAGATCAGCCCCAGCATTTT.

The genes are TRBV9 and TRBJ2-2; D is perhaps TRBD1 or TRBD2 (5 bases each). With 0 bases removed from V and 3 bases from J, the gap between germline ends came to 15 bases. CDR1 SGDLS and CDR2 YYNGEE come from the germline V gene. The CDR3 totals 17 residues. CDR3 in DNA: TGTGCCAGCAGCGTAGGTCCCCGGGGCGGTTACACCGGGGAGCTGTTTTTT. This gives the protein CASSVGPRGGYTGELFF. Full variable domain (missing parts from reference TRBV9 and TRBJ2-2): DSGVTQTPKHLITATGQRVTLRCSPRSGDLSVYWYQQSLDQGLQFLIQYYNGEERAKGNILERFSAQQFPDLHSELNLSSLELGDSALYFCASSVGPRGGYTGELFFGEGSRLTVL.

This chain uses TRBV5-4 with TRBJ2-1; a possible D gene is TRBD2 (5 bases). The CDR3 runs 14 residues. Per the germline V gene, CDR1 is SGHNT and CDR2 is YYREEE (reference sequence). V lost 4 bases and J lost 5, with 13 bases in between. The CDR3 sequence is CASSLALENNEQFF. The CDR3 DNA reads TGTGCCAGCAGCCTAGCTCTAGAGAACAATGAGCAGTTCTTC. The full variable domain, its missing parts supplied by reference TRBV5-4 and TRBJ2-1, is ETGVTQSPTHLIKTRGQQVTLRCSSQSGHNTVSWYQQALGQGPQFIFQYYREEENGRGNFPPRFSGLQFPNYSSELNVNALELDDSALYLCASSLALENNEQFFGPGTRLTVL.

This chain's CDR3 is CASSTDRVNTEAFF. CDR3 coding DNA: TGTGCCAGTAGTACCGACAGGGTGAACACTGAAGCTTTCTTT. The chain uses TRBV19 and TRBJ1-1; 7 nucleotides match TRBD1. This CDR3 contains 14 residues. The germline gives CDR1 LNHDA, CDR2 SQIVND (reference sequence). V lost 4 bases and J lost 0; bases outside the gene matches: 2.

The chain uses TRBV27 and TRBJ1-4; TRBD1 is a possible D gene (5 bases). The V gene lost 6 bases and the J gene lost 3 bases, with 11 bases spanning the gap. The CDR3 extends over 14 amino acids. Per the germline V gene, CDR1 is MNHEY and CDR2 is SMNVEV (reference sequence). CDR3: CASSRGFANEKLFF. CDR3 in DNA: TGTGCCAGCAGCCGGGGGTTTGCTAATGAAAAACTGTTTTTT.

The chain combines TRBV27 with TRBJ2-1; D could derive from TRBD1 or TRBD2 (5 bases each). Trimming took 5 bases from V and 3 from J, leaving 11 bases between them. In germline, CDR1 is MNHEY, CDR2 SMNVEV (reference sequence). This CDR3 has 14 amino acids. The CDR3, as DNA: TGTGCCAGCAGTCAACGGGACGGCTACAATGAGCAGTTCTTC. It is translated as CASSQRDGYNEQFF.

The chain links TRBV7-2 to TRBJ2-5; 10 bases line up with TRBD1. Per the germline V gene, CDR1 is SGHTA and CDR2 is FQGNSA. This CDR3 spans 13 amino acids. V was pared by 5 bases and J by 7 bases, with 4 bases of the junction left unmatched. The CDR3 sequence is CASSTGQGGTQYF. As DNA, the CDR3 is TGTGCCAGCAGCACCGGACAGGGGGGGACCCAGTACTTC.

The genes are TRBV5-4 and TRBJ2-2; tentative D call: TRBD1 (5 bases). V lost 0 bases and J lost 0, with 9 bases in between. The germline V gene has CDR1 SGHNT and CDR2 YYREEE (reference sequence). This CDR3 region has 16 residues. The DNA for the CDR3 is TGTGCCAGCAGCTTGGCAGGGTATTCGAACACCGGGGAGCTGTTTTTT. Translation: CASSLAGYSNTGELFF. Supplemented by reference TRBV5-4 and TRBJ2-2, the full variable domain reads ETGVTQSPTHLIKTRGQQVTLRCSSQSGHNTVSWYQQALGQGPQFIFQYYREEENGRGNFPPRFSGLQFPNYSSELNVNALELDDSALYLCASSLAGYSNTGELFFGEGSRLTVL.

This clone was observed once. Here the CDR3 reads CASSEVLRTAYEQYF. Written as DNA, the CDR3 is TGTGCCAGCAGTGAAGTTCTCAGGACAGCATACGAGCAGTACTTC. The V and J genes are TRBV2 and TRBJ2-7; perhaps TRBD1 as D (6 bases). V shed 1 base and J shed 4 bases, with 14 bases lying between them. This CDR3 comprises 15 residues. Germline V gives CDR1 SNHLY, CDR2 FYNNEI. Full variable domain (remainder filled in from reference TRBV2 and TRBJ2-7): EPEVTQTPSHQVTQMGQEVILRCVPISNHLYFYWYRQILGQKVEFLVSFYNNEISEKSEIFDDQFSVERPDGSNFTLKIRSTKLEDSAMYFCASSEVLRTAYEQYFGPGTRLTVT.

To note about this clone: The sample contains more than one DNA sequence encoding this CDR3. The rearrangement links TRBV28 to TRBJ1-4; D uncertain. CDR3 size: 12 residues. Trimming took off 2 bases at V and 8 bases at J, with 6 bases between the two ends. The germline V gene has CDR1 MDHEN and CDR2 SYDVKM. DNA for the CDR3: TGTGCCAGCAGTTTAAACCGGGAAAAACTGTTTTTT. Amino acid sequence: CASSLNREKLFF. Full variable domain (outside the CDR3, taken from reference TRBV28 and TRBJ1-4): DVKVTQSSRYLVKRTGEKVFLECVQDMDHENMFWYRQDPGLGLRLIYFSYDVKMKEKGDIPEGYSVSREKKERFSLILESASTNQTSMYLCASSLNREKLFFGSGTQLSVL.

The chain is built from TRBV5-1 and TRBJ1-2, with TRBD1 identical over 9 bases. After removal of 4 bases from V and 4 bases from J, the junction contained 2 bases not matched to a gene. Germline lookup yields CDR1 SGHRS and CDR2 YFSETQ. The CDR3 has 13 amino acids. This CDR3 reads CASSPTGGYGYTF. In DNA, the CDR3 is TGCGCCAGCAGCCCGACAGGGGGCTATGGCTACACCTTC.

The genes are TRBV28 and TRBJ2-1, with TRBD2 matching over 9 bases. With 6 bases clipped from V and 4 bases from J, the junction kept 4 bases outside the gene matches. Per germline, CDR1 MDHEN and CDR2 SYDVKM. The CDR3 contains 14 residues. The CDR3 DNA reads as TGTGCCAGCAGGCTAGCGGGGACGTACAATGAGCAGTTCTTC. Translation: CASRLAGTYNEQFF.

This chain links TRBV19 with TRBJ2-1, with TRBD2 matching over 10 bases. The length of the CDR3 is 16 residues. V gave up 7 bases and J gave up 6 bases; unmatched junction bases: 12. The germline V gene encodes CDR1 LNHDA and CDR2 SQIVND (reference sequence). The CDR3 nucleotides read TGTGCCAGTACCACCCTAGCGGGAGTCGGTATCAATGAGCAGTTCTTC. This sequence encodes CASTTLAGVGINEQFF.

The chain employs TRBV15 and TRBJ2-5; D ambiguous. The J call may be in error: the DNA end matches TRBJ2-7 better. CDR3 length: 13 amino acids. Germline loops: CDR1 LNHNV, CDR2 YYDKDF (reference sequence). CDR3 sequence (DNA): TGTGCCACCAGCAGAGGCCCTTACTACGAGCAGTACTTC. Encoded protein: CATSRGPYYEQYF.

V is TRBV7-9 and J is TRBJ2-7; D perhaps matches TRBD2 (5 bases). Germline CDR1 and CDR2: SEHNR and FQNEAQ (reference sequence). Trimming took 2 bases from V and 2 from J, leaving 13 bases between them. The length of the CDR3 is 15 residues. The CDR3 here is CASSLNPGVTYEQYF. The CDR3 nucleotides are TGTGCCAGCAGCTTAAACCCCGGGGTTACCTACGAGCAGTACTTC.

This rearrangement joins TRBV30 to TRBJ2-5; D not certain. The CDR3 loop spans 11 amino acids. V lost 4 bases and J lost 5, with 8 bases in between. The germline V gene has CDR1 GTSNPN and CDR2 SVGIG (reference sequence). CDR3 in amino acids: CAWKRVETQYF. DNA for the CDR3: TGTGCCTGGAAGCGCGTGGAGACCCAGTACTTC.

This rearrangement joins TRBV7-9 to TRBJ2-1; TRBD2 matches 9 bases. The trim removed 4 bases at V and 9 bases at J, leaving 7 bases unmatched. This CDR3 is built from 14 residues. In germline, CDR1 is SEHNR, CDR2 FQNEAQ (reference sequence). CDR3 residues: CASSSKLTSGEQFF. CDR3 coding DNA: TGTGCCAGCAGCTCTAAACTGACTAGCGGTGAGCAGTTCTTC.

The chain couples TRBV27 to TRBJ1-2; a possible D gene is TRBD1 (6 bases). V was trimmed by 6 bases and J by 2 bases, leaving 13 bases between them. The CDR3 has 14 residues. The V gene's germline CDR1 is MNHEY and CDR2 SMNVEV (reference sequence). CDR3 nucleotides: TGTGCCAGCAGAGGGGACATGTCAAACTATGGCTACACCTTC. It encodes CASRGDMSNYGYTF.

Here the CDR3 DNA reads TGTGCCAGCAGCTTACCTGCCGGGACAGGGACGAGACAGCCCCAGCATTTT. This translates into CASSLPAGTGTRQPQHF. The rearrangement uses TRBV7-3 and TRBJ1-5; 9 bases are a match to TRBD1. CDR1 SGHTA and CDR2 FQGTGA come from the germline V gene. With 2 bases clipped from V and 7 bases from J, the junction kept 12 bases outside the gene matches. The CDR3 has 17 residues.

The J gene is TRBJ2-5, the V gene TRBV11-2; D perhaps matches TRBD2 (5 bases). The DNA end lines up better with TRBJ2-7; the J call may be wrong. This CDR3 spans 15 amino acids. Per the germline V gene, CDR1 is SGHAT and CDR2 is FQNNGV. CDR3 DNA: TGTGCCAGCAGCAAAACTGGACGGGGAGCCTACGAGCAGTACTTC. It specifies CASSKTGRGAYEQYF.

The gene calls are TRBV28 and TRBJ1-2; D gene uncertain. The CDR3 runs 13 residues. V lost 6 bases and J lost 3, with 11 bases in between. Germline assignment: CDR1 MDHEN and CDR2 SYDVKM. CDR3 region: CASSLVTDYGYTF. In nucleotides, the CDR3 is TGTGCCAGCAGCCTCGTGACGGACTATGGCTACACCTTC.

This clone was detected only once. The chain carries TRBV7-2 and TRBJ1-3, with D unresolved. Trimming removed 3 bases at V and 1 base at J, with 19 bases between. From germline, CDR1 is SGHTA and CDR2 FQGNSA. The CDR3 has 18 amino acids. The CDR3 DNA is TGTGCCAGCAGCTTGGGTACCGACCCGATAACTTCTGGAAACACCATATATTTT. Translating gives CASSLGTDPITSGNTIYF. The full variable domain, in which reference TRBV7-2 and TRBJ1-3 provide the parts outside the CDR3, is GAGVSQSPSNKVTEKGKDVELRCDPISGHTALYWYRQSLGQGLEFLIYFQGNSAPDKSGLPSDRFSAERTGGSVSTLTIQRTQQEDSAVYLCASSLGTDPITSGNTIYFGEGSWLTVV.

The gene calls are TRBV21-1 and TRBJ1-4; TRBD1, the D gene given by the table, was not confirmed from the DNA. TRBV21-1 is recorded as a pseudogene. The CDR3 runs to 15 residues. CDR3 nucleotides: TGTGCCAGCAGCAGACCCAGGGGGCATTTTGAAAAACTGTTTTTT. It is translated as CASSRPRGHFEKLFF.

The chain is built from TRBV11-2 and TRBJ2-7; 11 nucleotides match TRBD2. Trimming removed 4 bases from V and 1 base from J; junction bases left unmatched: 9. Germline CDR1 reads SGHAT; CDR2 reads FQNNGV. The CDR3 has 17 residues. In DNA form, the CDR3 reads TGTGCCAGCAGCTCTATACGGTCTAGCGGGAGGTCCTACGAGCAGTACTTC. Translating gives CASSSIRSSGRSYEQYF.

The chain links TRBV28 to TRBJ1-3; D is perhaps TRBD1 (5 bases). Germline CDR1 reads MDHEN; CDR2 reads SYDVKM. The V and J ends lost 4 bases and 0 bases respectively, with 13 bases between them. The CDR3 extends over 16 amino acids. This chain's CDR3 is CASSSYRYSSGNTIYF. The CDR3 coding sequence is TGTGCCAGCAGTTCATACAGGTACAGCTCTGGAAACACCATATATTTT. The variable domain in full, with the rest retrieved from reference TRBV28 and TRBJ1-3, is DVKVTQSSRYLVKRTGEKVFLECVQDMDHENMFWYRQDPGLGLRLIYFSYDVKMKEKGDIPEGYSVSREKKERFSLILESASTNQTSMYLCASSSYRYSSGNTIYFGEGSWLTVV.

The rearrangement links TRBV2 to TRBJ1-5, with 8 bases lining up with TRBD1. Trimming removed 3 bases from V and 6 bases from J; junction bases left unmatched: 7. Germline loops: CDR1 SNHLY, CDR2 FYNNEI. This CDR3 spans 15 amino acids. The CDR3 loop is CASSDRTGLGQPQHF. In nucleotides, the CDR3 is TGTGCCAGCAGTGACCGGACAGGGCTAGGTCAGCCCCAGCATTTT.

This chain joins TRBV7-9 and TRBJ2-7, with D possibly matching TRBD2 (5 bases). This CDR3 comprises 14 residues. V was trimmed by 3 bases and J by 5 bases, leaving 14 bases between them. The V gene's germline CDR1 is SEHNR and CDR2 FQNEAQ (reference sequence). As DNA, the CDR3 is TGTGCCAGCAGCTTCTCGGGGAGTTCGGACGAGCAGTACTTC. Residues: CASSFSGSSDEQYF. Filled out from reference TRBV7-9 and TRBJ2-7, the complete variable domain reads DTGVSQNPRHKITKRGQNVTFRCDPISEHNRLYWYRQTLGQGPEFLTYFQNEAQLEKSRLLSDRFSAERPKGSFSTLEIQRTEQGDSAMYLCASSFSGSSDEQYFGPGTRLTVT.